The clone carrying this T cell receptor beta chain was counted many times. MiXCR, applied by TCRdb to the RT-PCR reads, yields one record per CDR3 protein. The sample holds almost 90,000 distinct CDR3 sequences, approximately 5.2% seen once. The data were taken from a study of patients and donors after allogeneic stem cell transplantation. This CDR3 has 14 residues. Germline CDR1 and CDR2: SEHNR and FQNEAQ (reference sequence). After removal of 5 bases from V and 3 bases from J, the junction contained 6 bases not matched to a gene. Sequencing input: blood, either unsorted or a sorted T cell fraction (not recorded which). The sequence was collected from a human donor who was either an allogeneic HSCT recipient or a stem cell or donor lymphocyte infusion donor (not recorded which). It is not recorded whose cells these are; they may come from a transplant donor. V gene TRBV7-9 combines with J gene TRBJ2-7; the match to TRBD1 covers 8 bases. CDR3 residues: CASSLTGVNYEQYF. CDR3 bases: TGTGCCAGCAGCCTGACAGGGGTGAACTACGAGCAGTACTTC.